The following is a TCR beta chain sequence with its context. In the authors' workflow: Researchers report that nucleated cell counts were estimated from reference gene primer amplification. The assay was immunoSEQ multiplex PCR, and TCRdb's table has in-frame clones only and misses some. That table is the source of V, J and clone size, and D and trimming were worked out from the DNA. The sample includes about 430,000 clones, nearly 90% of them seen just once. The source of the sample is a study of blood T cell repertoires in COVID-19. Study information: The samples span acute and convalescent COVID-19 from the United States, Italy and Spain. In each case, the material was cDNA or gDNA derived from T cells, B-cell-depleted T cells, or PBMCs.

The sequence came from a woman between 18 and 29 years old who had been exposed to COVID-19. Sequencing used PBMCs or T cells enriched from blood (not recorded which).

The CDR3 sequence: CASIAGTSGMDEQFF. DNA for the CDR3: TGCGCCAGTATAGCTGGGACTAGCGGGATGGATGAGCAGTTCTTC. The rearrangement links TRBV5-1 to TRBJ2-1; 13 positions match TRBD2. The CDR3 totals 15 residues. Trimming at V came to 8 bases and at J to 8 bases, leaving 10 bases not matched to a gene. Germline CDR1 SGHRS, CDR2 YFSETQ.